The sequence of this T cell receptor (beta chain) was determined in a study of T cell responses to AZD1222 COVID-19 vaccine. Trimming at V came to 4 bases and at J to 3 bases, leaving 6 bases not matched to a gene. Germline V gives CDR1 KGHSH, CDR2 LQKENI. This CDR3 is 15 amino acids long. The table came from immunoSEQ multiplex PCR; TCRdb's copy has only in-frame clones and leaves some out. The repertoire consists of approximately 160,000 clones, with around 90% occurring once and the leading ten covering approximately 2.5%. The chain carries TRBV18 and TRBJ2-7; TRBD1 agrees at 10 bases. Sequencing was performed on peripheral blood, taken on day 0 of AZD1222 vaccination. The source of this sequence is an adult in good health. The CDR3 protein is CASSLGTGAIYEQYF. For the CDR3, the DNA is TGTGCCAGCTCACTCGGGACAGGGGCAATCTACGAGCAGTACTTC.